The 29 T cell receptor beta chains given below trace back to one sample, sequenced in a study of T cell changes during pregnancy in multiple sclerosis. Sequencing was performed with immunoSEQ multiplex PCR; in TCRdb, only in-frame clones are kept and a portion is missing. The table shows fewer than 85,000 clones, with approximately 94% occurring only once. The sample here was peripheral blood, taken after pregnancy. These receptors originate from a female donor in good health, enrolled as a control in a pregnancy study.

V is TRBV13 and J is TRBJ2-3; 9 bases align to TRBD2. Germline V CDR1 and CDR2: PRHDT, FYEKMQ (reference sequence). The ends lost 5 bases at V and 4 bases at J; junction bases unmatched: 4. The CDR3 spans 14 residues. CDR3 nucleotides: TGTGCCAGCAGCCCGGGACTAGCCCCAGATACGCAGTATTTT. Translated, it gives CASSPGLAPDTQYF.

The gene calls are TRBV5-6 and TRBJ2-2; TRBD1 matches at 11 bases. The CDR3 totals 15 residues. Germline CDR1 and CDR2: SGHDT and YYEEEE. Germline trimming cut 4 bases from V and 6 bases from J; bases unmatched to any gene: 5. CDR3 amino acids: CASSVDRGLAGELFF. CDR3 coding DNA: TGTGCCAGCAGCGTGGACAGGGGGCTGGCCGGGGAGCTGTTTTTT.

The rearrangement joins TRBV19 to TRBJ2-7, with 8 bases lining up with TRBD1. This CDR3 comprises 16 residues. Per the germline V gene, CDR1 is LNHDA and CDR2 is SQIVND (reference sequence). V lost 8 bases and J lost 0; bases outside the gene matches: 12. CDR3 DNA: TGTGCCAGTCGCCCGGTGTCGGGACAGGCCTCCTACGAGCAGTACTTC. It translates to CASRPVSGQASYEQYF.

This clone was detected once. The V gene is TRBV28, the J gene TRBJ1-1; D gene uncertain. Between the trimmed V and J ends, which lost 2 bases and 3 bases, there was a span of 7 bases. The length of the CDR3 is 13 residues. The V gene's germline CDR1 is MDHEN and CDR2 SYDVKM. CDR3 bases: TGTGCCAGCAGTTTAAGGCGGTACACTGAAGCTTTCTTT. Translated, it gives CASSLRRYTEAFF.

This clone is a singleton in its sample. The V call is TRBV4-3, the J call TRBJ2-7; possible D gene TRBD1, 6 bases. This CDR3 has 15 amino acids. Trimming took off 3 bases at V and 3 bases at J, with 15 bases between the two ends. Germline-derived CDR1 and CDR2 are LGHNA and YSLEER. CDR3 coding DNA: TGCGCCAGCAGCCAGGGGGCACTGGGATACTACGAGCAGTACTTC. This gives the protein CASSQGALGYYEQYF.

V is TRBV6-1 and J is TRBJ2-7, with TRBD1 identical over 9 bases. The ends lost 6 bases at V and 0 bases at J; junction bases unmatched: 3. The CDR3 covers 14 residues. CDR1 is MNHNS, CDR2 SASEGT, per germline. The CDR3 nucleotides are TGTGCCAGCAGGACAGGGGGAAGCTCCTACGAGCAGTACTTC. This codes for CASRTGGSSYEQYF.

The chain combines TRBV7-9 with TRBJ1-2; a possible D gene is TRBD1 (6 bases). The CDR3 is 12 residues long. CDR1 is SEHNR, CDR2 FQNEAQ, per germline (reference sequence). V lost 4 bases to trimming and J lost 8 bases, with 11 bases between them. CDR3 protein: CASSSPRGGYTF. CDR3 coding DNA: TGTGCCAGCAGCTCCCCGAGGGGGGGCTACACCTTC.

This clone turned up a few times. This chain joins TRBV29-1 and TRBJ2-2; D uncertain. The V gene lost 5 bases and the J gene lost 4 bases, with 20 bases spanning the gap. The CDR3 is 16 residues long. Germline V CDR1 and CDR2: SQVTM, ANQGSEA. The DNA of the CDR3 is TGCAGCGTTCTCGGTGGCCCGGGTGTGTTCACCGGGGAGCTGTTTTTT. Its translation: CSVLGGPGVFTGELFF.

The V call is TRBV5-4, the J call TRBJ2-4, with D uncertain. This CDR3 region has 14 residues. V was clipped by 3 bases and J by 0 bases, with 7 bases between them. Germline CDR1 SGHNT, CDR2 YYREEE (reference sequence). This CDR3 reads CASSSTVAKNIQYF. CDR3 DNA sequence: TGTGCCAGCAGCTCCACAGTAGCCAAAAACATTCAGTACTTC.

V gene TRBV30 combines with J gene TRBJ1-4; no clear D. The germline V and J ends were trimmed by 0 bases and 7 bases, with 9 bases remaining between them. The CDR3 length is 13 residues. CDR1 and CDR2 (germline): GTSNPN, SVGIG (reference sequence). This chain's CDR3 is CAWSVIAGEKLFF. The CDR3 nucleotides read TGTGCCTGGAGTGTAATTGCGGGTGAAAAACTGTTTTTT.

This rearrangement joins TRBV5-4 to TRBJ2-1, with 12 nucleotides matching TRBD2. The CDR3 consists of 18 residues. Germline-derived CDR1 and CDR2 are SGHNT and YYREEE (reference sequence). J was trimmed by 9 bases and V by 0 bases; bases with no gene match: 13. CDR3 nucleotides: TGTGCCAGCAGCTTGGCGGGGAGACCTCTAGCGGGGGGGAGTGAGCAGTTCTTC. This translates into CASSLAGRPLAGGSEQFF.

This chain uses TRBV6-5 with TRBJ1-2, with D possibly matching TRBD1 (5 bases). CDR1 MNHEY and CDR2 SVGAGI come from the germline V gene. The CDR3 totals 15 residues. V was pared by 2 bases and J by 4 bases, with 14 bases between. For the CDR3, the DNA is TGTGCCAGCAGTTACACCTGGGAGGGGCCCTATGGCTACACCTTC. It encodes CASSYTWEGPYGYTF.

The sample holds one count of this clone. This CDR3 is CASSPGGGRAYEQYF. In DNA, the CDR3 is TGTGCCAGTAGCCCCGGGGGAGGCCGTGCCTACGAGCAGTACTTC. The V call is TRBV19, the J call TRBJ2-7; D is perhaps TRBD2 (6 bases). Germline V gene data show CDR1 as LNHDA and CDR2 as SQIVND (reference sequence). The CDR3 sequence is 15 residues long. V gave up 6 bases and J gave up 2 bases, with 17 bases separating them.

This chain joins TRBV28 and TRBJ2-7, with TRBD2 as a possible D gene (6 bases). The CDR3 sequence is 13 residues long. Germline CDR1 MDHEN, CDR2 SYDVKM. Trimming took off 5 bases at V and 1 base at J, with 9 bases between the two ends. The CDR3 region has the DNA TGTGCCAGCAGTAGGGGAGGTTCCTACGAGCAGTACTTC. Its protein is CASSRGGSYEQYF. The entire variable domain, with the rest obtained from reference TRBV28 and TRBJ2-7, is as follows: DVKVTQSSRYLVKRTGEKVFLECVQDMDHENMFWYRQDPGLGLRLIYFSYDVKMKEKGDIPEGYSVSREKKERFSLILESASTNQTSMYLCASSRGGSYEQYFGPGTRLTVT.

The J gene is TRBJ2-5, the V gene TRBV11-2, with TRBD2 identical over 7 bases. Unmatched junction bases numbered 7, after V lost 1 base and J lost 5 bases. The CDR3 totals 15 residues. The germline gives CDR1 SGHAT, CDR2 FQNNGV. CDR3 in amino acids: CASSLGGSSGETQYF. CDR3 nucleotide sequence: TGTGCCAGCAGCTTAGGCGGGAGTTCGGGCGAGACCCAGTACTTC.

V gene TRBV6-4 combines with J gene TRBJ2-5, with D hard to call. Germline CDR1 is MRHNA and CDR2 is SNTAGT. The CDR3 extends over 11 amino acids. V was pared by 7 bases and J by 2 bases, with 5 bases between. CDR3 protein: CASTGQETQYF. The CDR3 bases are TGTGCCAGCACGGGTCAAGAGACCCAGTACTTC.

The rearrangement links TRBV28 to TRBJ2-7; D not certain. V dropped 1 base and J dropped 4 bases, with 11 bases sitting between them. The germline V gene has CDR1 MDHEN and CDR2 SYDVKM. The CDR3 runs 14 residues. Here the CDR3 DNA reads TGTGCCAGCAGTTTATCCCCTGAGGTGTACGAGCAGTACTTC. Amino acids: CASSLSPEVYEQYF. The entire variable domain, with the rest obtained from reference TRBV28 and TRBJ2-7, is as follows: DVKVTQSSRYLVKRTGEKVFLECVQDMDHENMFWYRQDPGLGLRLIYFSYDVKMKEKGDIPEGYSVSREKKERFSLILESASTNQTSMYLCASSLSPEVYEQYFGPGTRLTVT.

The chain links TRBV4-2 to TRBJ2-7; TRBD2 matches at 12 bases. Germline assignment: CDR1 LGHNA and CDR2 YNFKEQ. This CDR3 comprises 17 residues. The V gene end was trimmed by 1 base and the J gene end by 1 base; junction bases not matched to a gene: 5. The CDR3 loop reads CASSQGAGLAGSYEQYF. The CDR3 coding sequence is TGTGCCAGCAGCCAAGGGGCCGGACTAGCGGGATCCTACGAGCAGTACTTC.

The V call is TRBV30, the J call TRBJ1-2; TRBD1 matches at 8 bases. Trimming removed 8 bases from V and 4 bases from J; junction bases left unmatched: 9. This CDR3 spans 13 amino acids. The germline V gene encodes CDR1 GTSNPN and CDR2 SVGIG (reference sequence). The CDR3 DNA reads as TGTGCCAAGAGACAGGGGCCAGGCTATGGCTACACCTTC. Translating gives CAKRQGPGYGYTF.

This sequence joins TRBV30 and TRBJ1-5; D might be TRBD1 (5 bases). CDR3 length equals 14 residues. Per the germline V gene, CDR1 is GTSNPN and CDR2 is SVGIG (reference sequence). Trimming stripped 3 bases from V and 7 bases from J, with 16 bases between. The CDR3 bases are TGTGCCTGGAGCCGCGACAGACCTACCCAGCCCCAGCATTTT. Amino acid sequence: CAWSRDRPTQPQHF. The entire variable domain, with the rest obtained from reference TRBV30 and TRBJ1-5, is as follows: SQTIHQWPATLVQPVGSPLSLECTVEGTSNPNLYWYRQAAGRGLQLLFYSVGIGQISSEVPQNLSASRPQDRQFILSSKKLLLSDSGFYLCAWSRDRPTQPQHFGDGTRLSIL.

In DNA form, the CDR3 reads TGTGCCAGCTCACCTCGTCCGGTGTCCCCCCTTGAGCAGTTCTTC. Amino acid sequence: CASSPRPVSPLEQFF. The rearrangement uses TRBV18 and TRBJ2-1; no clear D. V was pared by 3 bases and J by 9 bases, with 18 bases between. This CDR3 is 15 amino acids long. Germline CDR1 and CDR2: KGHSH and LQKENI.

The chain recombines TRBV19 with TRBJ1-5; tentatively, D is TRBD1 (5 bases). CDR3 length equals 15 residues. Germline V lookup: CDR1 LNHDA, CDR2 SQIVND (reference sequence). V shed 0 bases and J shed 6 bases, with 12 bases lying between them. This chain's CDR3 is CASSIDGGTGQPQHF. The CDR3 nucleotides are TGTGCCAGTAGTATAGATGGCGGGACGGGTCAGCCCCAGCATTTT.

The rearrangement uses TRBV6-6 and TRBJ1-1; the match to TRBD1 covers 7 bases. CDR3 size: 12 residues. V lost 5 bases to trimming and J lost 6 bases; unmatched junction nucleotides: 3. Germline V gene sequence: CDR1 MNHNY, CDR2 SVGAGI (reference sequence). This CDR3 reads CASSTQGAEAFF. CDR3 DNA: TGTGCCAGCAGTACGCAGGGGGCTGAAGCTTTCTTT.

This clone appeared once. The V and J genes are TRBV6-4 and TRBJ2-5; TRBD2 matches at 7 bases. Looked up from germline, CDR1 is MRHNA and CDR2 is SNTAGT. Germline trimming cut 6 bases from V and 5 bases from J; bases unmatched to any gene: 12. CDR3 length equals 15 residues. CDR3 in DNA: TGTGCCAGCAGCCCTGAAGCGGGGCCCTGGGAGACCCAGTACTTC. Its translation is CASSPEAGPWETQYF.

The genes are TRBV18 and TRBJ1-1, with D possibly being TRBD1 (5 bases). Trimming cost V 1 base and J 4 bases, with 10 bases left between them. Germline-derived CDR1 and CDR2 are KGHSH and LQKENI. This CDR3 spans 14 amino acids. CDR3 loop: CASSPQAGPTEAFF. The DNA of the CDR3 is TGTGCCAGCTCACCACAAGCAGGGCCCACTGAAGCTTTCTTT. The whole variable domain, remainder taken from reference TRBV18 and TRBJ1-1, is NAGVMQNPRHLVRRRGQEARLRCSPMKGHSHVYWYRQLPEEGLKFMVYLQKENIIDESGMPKERFSAEFPKEGPSILRIQQVVRGDSAAYFCASSPQAGPTEAFFGQGTRLTVV.

The chain is built from TRBV18 and TRBJ1-2; 8 positions agree with TRBD1. The length of the CDR3 is 17 residues. Germline V gives CDR1 KGHSH, CDR2 LQKENI. The V and J ends lost 3 bases and 2 bases, in that order; junction bases with no gene match: 11. The CDR3 DNA sequence: TGTGCCAGCTCACCTTCAGGGGGCCGAGAACGGAACTATGGCTACACCTTC. It is translated as CASSPSGGRERNYGYTF.

The rearrangement links TRBV20-1 to TRBJ1-1; D is undetermined. The germline V gene has CDR1 DFQATT and CDR2 SNEGSKA (reference sequence). V dropped 4 bases and J dropped 6 bases, with 6 bases sitting between them. The CDR3 has 10 amino acids. The DNA of the CDR3 is TGCAGTGCTAAGCGATCTGAAGCTTTCTTT. Its protein is CSAKRSEAFF.

CDR3 residues: CSVRTSLTPNQPQHF. CDR3 DNA: TGCAGCGTCCGGACATCCCTGACACCCAATCAGCCCCAGCATTTT. The chain recombines TRBV29-1 with TRBJ1-5; a weak D match, TRBD1 (5 bases). CDR1 SQVTM and CDR2 ANQGSEA come from the germline V gene. The CDR3 totals 15 residues. Deletions cut 6 bases from V and 3 bases from J, with 18 bases between.

This chain uses TRBV10-3 with TRBJ2-3; D is ambiguous. CDR3 length: 11 amino acids. Germline values: CDR1 ENHRY, CDR2 SYGVKD. Trimming removed 3 bases at V and 8 bases at J, with 6 bases between. The CDR3 DNA reads as TGTGCCATCAGTGATACTGTTACGCAGTATTTT. Amino acid sequence: CAISDTVTQYF.